This T cell receptor beta chain was observed in a study of blood T cell repertoires in COVID-19. Turning to the study itself: The samples span acute and convalescent COVID-19 from the United States, Italy and Spain. PBMCs, B-cell-depleted T cells, or T cells provided the cDNA or gDNA that made up the material.

Germline CDR1 is MNHEY and CDR2 is SVGAGI. The germline V and J ends were trimmed by 8 bases and 8 bases, with 16 bases remaining between them. This CDR3 contains 14 residues. Original analysis: Amplified reference gene primers provided the basis for estimating nucleated cell counts. Only in-frame clones appear in the TCRdb table, and some are missing; sequencing was by immunoSEQ multiplex PCR. V, J and clone size reflect that table, while D and trimming were determined from the DNA. The sample includes fewer than 200,000 clones, under 85% seen only once; the top ten take around 2.8%. This sequence was found in a man between 65 and 85 years old with acute or convalescent COVID-19. Sequencing input: peripheral blood. The chain carries TRBV6-5 and TRBJ1-6, with a tentative D call TRBD1 (5 bases). Written as DNA, the CDR3 is TGTGCCAGCGGGCGGTCGGGGGGAGATTCACCCCTCCACTTT. Translating it yields CASGRSGGDSPLHF.